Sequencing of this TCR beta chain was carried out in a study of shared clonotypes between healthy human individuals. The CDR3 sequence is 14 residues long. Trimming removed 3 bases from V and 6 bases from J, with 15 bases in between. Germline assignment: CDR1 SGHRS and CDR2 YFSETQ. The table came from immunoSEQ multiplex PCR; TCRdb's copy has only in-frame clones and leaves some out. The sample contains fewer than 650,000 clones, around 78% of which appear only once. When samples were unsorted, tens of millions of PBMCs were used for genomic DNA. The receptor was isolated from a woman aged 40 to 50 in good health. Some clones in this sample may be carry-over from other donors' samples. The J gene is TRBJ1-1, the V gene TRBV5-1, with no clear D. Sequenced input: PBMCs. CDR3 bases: TGCGCCAGCAGCTCGACCGGCCCGTTTGCTGAAGCTTTCTTT. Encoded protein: CASSSTGPFAEAFF.